This record looks at one TCR beta chain sequence and its context. The data are from a study of control samples from healthy donors and cancer patients. Clones were sequenced by immunoSEQ multiplex PCR, and TCRdb holds only the in-frame ones, with some missing. The table records about 95,000 clones, around 81% of them present only once. CDR3 size: 18 residues. The J segment lost 1 base and the V segment lost 3 bases, leaving 15 bases of the junction unmatched. Germline V gives CDR1 LNHNV, CDR2 YYDKDF (reference sequence). The chain uses TRBV15 and TRBJ2-7; TRBD2 agrees at 7 bases. The sequenced material came from blood. The source is a man aged 25 to 45 in good health. The CDR3 sequence: CATSRGISERGTSYEQYF. The CDR3 DNA reads TGTGCCACCAGCAGGGGGATTAGCGAGCGGGGAACGTCCTACGAGCAGTACTTC.